This TCR beta chain was captured by sequencing in a study of cytotoxic CD8 clonotypes in ibrutinib-treated CLL. General study findings and limits: Before falling back toward baseline at progression, clonality had risen at the time of ibrutinib response. Under therapy, public clonotypes either contracted or stayed stable, and they were uncommon.

V was trimmed by 5 bases and J by 8 bases, leaving 21 bases between them. CDR1 and CDR2 from the germline V gene are SGHAT and FQDESV (reference sequence). The CDR3 has 15 residues. As concerns this clone: Its cognate antigen is unknown.

Here immunoSEQ multiplex PCR was the method, and the copy in TCRdb shows in-frame clones only, minus some. The table has about 92,000 clones, around 77% seen once. The chain uses TRBV11-1 and TRBJ1-2, with D possibly being TRBD1 (5 bases). The sample consisted of PBMCs, taken after 24 months of ibrutinib treatment. This clonotype was sampled from a human donor with chronic lymphocytic leukemia. The CDR3 region is CASSLGGRSVLGYTF. The DNA for the CDR3 is TGTGCCAGCAGCCTCGGGGGAAGGTCGGTCCTAGGCTACACCTTC.